Each of the 27 T cell receptor beta chains below was sequenced from the same sample in a study of blood T cell repertoires in COVID-19 (dated by TCRdb to 2018 to 2021). The library was produced with the immunoSEQ multiplex PCR assay. Not all clones reach the TCRdb copy of this immuneACCESS table, which keeps in-frame sequences only. Checked studies attribute under half of the gap to unresolved V genes and leave the rest unexplained. The sample includes approximately 110,000 clones, with more than 80% observed a single time. The ten largest clones capture about 30% of the sample. Sequencing input: peripheral blood. The receptors stem from a woman of 80 years or more with acute or convalescent COVID-19.

The chain has TRBV5-6 and TRBJ2-3, with 10 bases that match TRBD2. The CDR3 length is 17 residues. Losses at the gene ends were 0 bases for V and 0 bases for J; bases not matched to a gene: 4. The germline V gene has CDR1 SGHDT and CDR2 YYEEEE. For the CDR3, the DNA is TGTGCCAGCAGCTTGGAAACTAGCGGGGTGAGCACAGATACGCAGTATTTT. As protein: CASSLETSGVSTDTQYF. The variable domain in full, completed from reference TRBV5-6 and TRBJ2-3, reads DAGVTQSPTHLIKTRGQQVTLRCSPKSGHDTVSWYQQALGQGPQFIFQYYEEEERQRGNFPDRFSGHQFPNYSSELNVNALLLGDSALYLCASSLETSGVSTDTQYFGPGTRLTVL.

The chain links TRBV5-4 to TRBJ1-2; no clear D gene. The CDR3 loop spans 14 amino acids. The V end was cut by 0 bases, the J end by 1 base, with 7 bases between. Germline V CDR1 and CDR2: SGHNT, YYREEE (reference sequence). The CDR3 DNA reads TGTGCCAGCAGCTTGGGACAAGATAACTATGGCTACACCTTC. Translating gives CASSLGQDNYGYTF. The full variable domain, in which reference TRBV5-4 and TRBJ1-2 provide the parts outside the CDR3, is ETGVTQSPTHLIKTRGQQVTLRCSSQSGHNTVSWYQQALGQGPQFIFQYYREEENGRGNFPPRFSGLQFPNYSSELNVNALELDDSALYLCASSLGQDNYGYTFGSGTRLTVV.

V usage is TRBV12-3 or TRBV12-4 and J usage is TRBJ1-1; D gene unclear. The CDR3 is 12 residues long. V shed 4 bases and J shed 4 bases, with 7 bases lying between them. CDR3 DNA sequence: TGTGCCAGCAGTTCCCTGAGCACTGAAGCTTTCTTT. Protein sequence: CASSSLSTEAFF.

The chain has TRBV19 and TRBJ1-5; D possibly corresponds to TRBD1 (5 bases). CDR1 and CDR2 (germline): LNHDA, SQIVND (reference sequence). The V end was cut by 7 bases, the J end by 5 bases, with 21 bases between. This CDR3 is 16 amino acids long. The CDR3 DNA is TGTGCCAGTACCCTAGGTTTCGGACAACTCTATCAGCCCCAGCATTTT. Its translation is CASTLGFGQLYQPQHF.

This rearrangement joins TRBV5-1 to TRBJ2-2; maybe TRBD2 (6 bases). The germline V gene has CDR1 SGHRS and CDR2 YFSETQ. The CDR3 is 14 residues long. The V and J ends lost 1 base and 5 bases respectively, with 9 bases between them. The CDR3, as DNA: TGCGCCAGCAGCTTGCTCCGGGGGACCGGGGAGCTGTTTTTT. This codes for CASSLLRGTGELFF.

V and J are TRBV20-1 and TRBJ1-1, with TRBD1 matching 8 bases. V lost 1 base, J lost 11 bases, and 3 bases stayed unmatched. Germline V gene lookup returns CDR1 DFQATT and CDR2 SNEGSKA (reference sequence). The CDR3 has 11 amino acids. CDR3: CSARGQGAAFF. In nucleotides, the CDR3 is TGCAGTGCTAGAGGGCAGGGGGCGGCTTTCTTT.

The rearrangement joins TRBV10-1 to TRBJ2-5, with 8 bases matching TRBD1. The V and J ends lost 4 bases and 5 bases, in that order; junction bases with no gene match: 27. CDR1 and CDR2 from the germline V gene are WNHNN and SYGVQD (reference sequence). This CDR3 spans 21 amino acids. The CDR3, as DNA: TGCGCCAGCAGTGGAGGCTGGCAGGGGGCGAGTTTAGACCCATCGAGGGAGACCCAGTACTTC. Amino acids: CASSGGWQGASLDPSRETQYF.

The J gene is TRBJ1-2, the V gene TRBV6-5; D is possibly TRBD1 (5 bases). The V end was cut by 11 bases, the J end by 4 bases, with 17 bases between. CDR1 and CDR2 from the germline V gene are MNHEY and SVGAGI. The CDR3 runs 13 residues. CDR3 nucleotide sequence: TGTGCCTCCTCCTTGGGGGGTCTCTATGGCTACACCTTC. Translation: CASSLGGLYGYTF.

The V gene is TRBV5-4, the J gene TRBJ1-3, with a possible D match to TRBD1 (5 bases). Germline lookup yields CDR1 SGHNT and CDR2 YYREEE (reference sequence). CDR3 length: 16 amino acids. Trimming removed 1 base at V and 0 bases at J, with 11 bases between. The CDR3 is CASSLTGSISGNTIYF. In nucleotides, the CDR3 is TGTGCCAGCAGCTTGACAGGTAGCATCTCTGGAAACACCATATATTTT.

This clone showed up just once. The gene calls are TRBV7-2 and TRBJ1-1; 7 nucleotides line up with TRBD1. The V gene's germline CDR1 is SGHTA and CDR2 FQGNSA. The V segment lost 1 base and the J segment 4 bases; nucleotides outside the gene matches: 3. The CDR3 sequence is 14 residues long. The CDR3 DNA follows: TGTGCCAGCAGCTTAGTTGACAGGGCCACTGAAGCTTTCTTT. Protein product: CASSLVDRATEAFF.

The chain couples TRBV27 to TRBJ2-4; the D is unclear. The CDR3 is 14 amino acids. The V gene's germline CDR1 is MNHEY and CDR2 SMNVEV (reference sequence). V was trimmed by 3 bases and J by 1 base, leaving 7 bases between them. The CDR3, as DNA: TGTGCCAGCAGTTTGGGCTTCGCCAAAAACATTCAGTACTTC. Protein sequence: CASSLGFAKNIQYF.

V is TRBV12-2 and J is TRBJ2-7; the table's D call TRBD1 went unverified against the DNA. TRBV12-2 is a pseudogene segment. The CDR3 is 16 residues long. CDR3 coding DNA: TGTGCAAGTCGCTTAGAGAGGACAGGGGGATCCTACGAGCAGTACTTC. This codes for CASRLERTGGSYEQYF.

The chain recombines TRBV28 with TRBJ2-7; 8 bases map to TRBD2. CDR3 length: 13 amino acids. V was pared by 6 bases and J by 2 bases, with 3 bases of the junction left unmatched. Germline V gene sequence: CDR1 MDHEN, CDR2 SYDVKM. The CDR3, as DNA: TGTGCCAGCAGAACCGGGAGGGCCTACGAGCAGTACTTC. This translates into CASRTGRAYEQYF. Supplemented by reference TRBV28 and TRBJ2-7, the full variable domain reads DVKVTQSSRYLVKRTGEKVFLECVQDMDHENMFWYRQDPGLGLRLIYFSYDVKMKEKGDIPEGYSVSREKKERFSLILESASTNQTSMYLCASRTGRAYEQYFGPGTRLTVT.

This clone occurred once. This chain joins TRBV11-2 and TRBJ2-7; 8 bases fit TRBD2. The CDR3 covers 17 residues. The trim removed 5 bases at V and 4 bases at J, leaving 16 bases unmatched. Looked up from germline, CDR1 is SGHAT and CDR2 is FQNNGV. In DNA form, the CDR3 reads TGTGCCAGCAGCCCATCTCGACGGGGGGGCGGTCCGTACGAGCAGTACTTC. Translating gives CASSPSRRGGGPYEQYF.

J is TRBJ1-6 and V is TRBV14, with D tentatively TRBD1 (5 bases). The CDR3 contains 18 residues. Germline CDR1 reads SGHDN; CDR2 reads FVKESK. Between the trimmed V and J ends, which lost 1 base and 11 bases, there was a span of 24 bases. The CDR3 spells CASSQVRPVGGRWAPLHF. DNA of the CDR3: TGTGCCAGCAGCCAAGTACGCCCAGTGGGGGGAAGATGGGCACCCCTCCACTTT.

The V and J genes are TRBV18 and TRBJ2-6, with D perhaps TRBD2 (6 bases). V was pared by 1 base and J by 2 bases, with 6 bases between. Germline CDR1 is KGHSH and CDR2 is LQKENI. This CDR3 has 15 residues. This CDR3 reads CASSPRGAGANVLTF. In DNA, the CDR3 is TGTGCCAGCTCACCACGGGGGGCTGGGGCCAACGTCCTGACTTTC.

This clone was found once. The V call is TRBV25-1, the J call TRBJ2-3, with TRBD1 matching over 8 bases. The CDR3 is 13 residues long. Germline V gene lookup returns CDR1 MGHDK and CDR2 SYGVNS. J gave up 12 bases and V 1 base, and 6 bases lay outside the gene matches. The CDR3 region has the DNA TGTGCCAGCAGTGAATTAGGACAGGGCTTTCAGTATTTT. Amino acids: CASSELGQGFQYF.

The V gene is TRBV6-1, the J gene TRBJ2-7; TRBD1 aligns across 12 bases. V lost 1 base to trimming and J lost 4 bases; unmatched junction nucleotides: 5. Germline V CDR1 and CDR2: MNHNS, SASEGT. The CDR3 sequence is 16 residues long. For the CDR3, the DNA is TGTGCCAGCAGTGAAGGCGGGACAGGGGGCAGGTACGAGCAGTACTTC. Amino acid sequence: CASSEGGTGGRYEQYF.

The gene calls are TRBV10-3 and TRBJ2-1, with 7 bases aligning to TRBD2. V lost 6 bases, J lost 4 bases, and 6 bases stayed unmatched. Germline V gives CDR1 ENHRY, CDR2 SYGVKD. The CDR3 length is 14 residues. The CDR3 spells CAIREGLSYNEQFF. In DNA form, the CDR3 reads TGTGCCATCAGAGAGGGACTATCTTACAATGAGCAGTTCTTC.

The chain links TRBV5-1 to TRBJ1-2; a weak D match, TRBD1 (5 bases). V lost 2 bases and J lost 7, with 9 bases in between. The germline CDR1 and CDR2 sequences are SGHRS and YFSETQ. CDR3 length equals 12 residues. The CDR3 sequence is CASSLSGPGYTF. For the CDR3, the DNA is TGCGCCAGCAGCTTATCAGGGCCTGGCTACACCTTC.

The chain combines TRBV28 with TRBJ2-7, with TRBD1 identical over 8 bases. The CDR3 extends over 16 amino acids. Germline V gene lookup returns CDR1 MDHEN and CDR2 SYDVKM. The ends lost 7 bases at V and 4 bases at J; junction bases unmatched: 15. The CDR3 here is CASTPPWQGAKYEQYF. For the CDR3, the DNA is TGTGCCAGCACCCCACCGTGGCAGGGGGCAAAGTACGAGCAGTACTTC. Using reference TRBV28 and TRBJ2-7 for the parts outside the CDR3, the full variable domain is DVKVTQSSRYLVKRTGEKVFLECVQDMDHENMFWYRQDPGLGLRLIYFSYDVKMKEKGDIPEGYSVSREKKERFSLILESASTNQTSMYLCASTPPWQGAKYEQYFGPGTRLTVT.

The genes are TRBV19 and TRBJ2-3, with 7 bases lining up with TRBD2. The CDR3 contains 17 residues. The J segment lost 0 bases and the V segment lost 1 base, leaving 7 bases of the junction unmatched. Germline values: CDR1 LNHDA, CDR2 SQIVND (reference sequence). The CDR3 DNA is TGTGCCAGTAGTATAGCCAGCGGGGAGATTAGCACAGATACGCAGTATTTT. Translation gives CASSIASGEISTDTQYF.

Only one count was recorded for this clone. CDR3 bases: TGTGCCAGCAGAGTCGGGACTAGAATTATTCATGAGCAGTTCTTC. This codes for CASRVGTRIIHEQFF. The V gene is TRBV3-1 (or the pseudogene TRBV3-2), the J gene TRBJ2-1; 8 nucleotides line up with TRBD2. This CDR3 comprises 15 residues. V shed 6 bases, J shed 8 bases, and the junction held 12 bases outside the gene matches. Per the germline V gene, CDR1 is LGHDT and CDR2 is YNNKEL (reference sequence).

The V call is TRBV9, the J call TRBJ2-3; TRBD1 is a possible D gene (6 bases). This CDR3 spans 15 amino acids. Germline CDR1 is SGDLS and CDR2 is YYNGEE. V was trimmed by 0 bases and J by 0 bases, leaving 8 bases between them. This CDR3 reads CASSVGGPSTDTQYF. CDR3 DNA sequence: TGTGCCAGCAGCGTAGGGGGGCCGAGCACAGATACGCAGTATTTT.

Here the CDR3 reads CASSPRQGSNQPQHF. The DNA of the CDR3 is TGTGCCAGCAGTCCTCGCCAGGGGAGCAATCAGCCCCAGCATTTT. This rearrangement joins TRBV2 to TRBJ1-5; weak D call: TRBD1 (6 bases). V lost 5 bases to trimming and J lost 1 base, with 12 bases between them. This CDR3 region has 15 residues. Per germline, CDR1 SNHLY and CDR2 FYNNEI.

The V gene is TRBV19, the J gene TRBJ1-6, with 10 positions matching TRBD1. The CDR3 covers 15 residues. V shed 4 bases and J 6 bases; nucleotides not matched to a gene: 3. Looked up from germline, CDR1 is LNHDA and CDR2 is SQIVND (reference sequence). CDR3 protein: CASSRQGASNSPLHF. The CDR3 region has the DNA TGTGCCAGTAGTAGACAGGGGGCGAGTAATTCACCCCTCCACTTT.

This chain links TRBV6-1 with TRBJ1-4; TRBD1 matches 7 bases. Per the germline V gene, CDR1 is MNHNS and CDR2 is SASEGT. Trimming at V came to 4 bases and at J to 1 base, leaving 6 bases not matched to a gene. The CDR3 is 16 residues long. This CDR3 reads CASSVLTGQTNEKLFF. The CDR3, as DNA: TGTGCCAGCAGTGTGTTGACAGGGCAAACTAATGAAAAACTGTTTTTT.